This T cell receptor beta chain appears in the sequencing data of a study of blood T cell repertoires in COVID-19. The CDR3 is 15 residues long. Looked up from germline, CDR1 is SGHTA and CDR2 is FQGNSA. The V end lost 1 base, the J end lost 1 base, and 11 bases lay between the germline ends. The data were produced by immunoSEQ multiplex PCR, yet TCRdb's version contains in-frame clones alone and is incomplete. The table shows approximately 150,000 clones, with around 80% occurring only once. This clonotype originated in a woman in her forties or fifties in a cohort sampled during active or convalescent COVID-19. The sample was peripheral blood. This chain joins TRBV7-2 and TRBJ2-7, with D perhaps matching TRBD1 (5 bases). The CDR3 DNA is TGTGCCAGCAGCTTAGAAGGGGCGTTATCCTACGAGCAGTACTTC. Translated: CASSLEGALSYEQYF.